This entry lists 18 T cell receptor beta chains sequenced from one sample in a study of patients and donors after allogeneic stem cell transplantation. TCRdb recomputed calls from the RT-PCR reads with MiXCR, one row per CDR3 protein. Of around 17,000 distinct CDR3 sequences listed, 27% were seen once; the top ten hold more than 35%. Sequencing used blood, either unsorted or a sorted T cell fraction (not recorded which). These receptors came from a human donor who was either an allogeneic HSCT recipient or a stem cell or donor lymphocyte infusion donor (not recorded which). It is not recorded whose cells these are; they may come from a transplant donor.

The J gene is TRBJ1-1, the V gene TRBV24-1; D is ambiguous. This CDR3 is built from 13 residues. The germline V gene has CDR1 KGHDR and CDR2 SFDVKD. V shed 1 base and J shed 1 base, with 3 bases lying between them. The CDR3 DNA follows: TGTGCCACCAGTGATTTTACGAACACTGAAGCTTTCTTT. Translating it yields CATSDFTNTEAFF.

The chain couples TRBV29-1 to TRBJ2-7; 7 bases are a match to TRBD1. The germline V gene has CDR1 SQVTM and CDR2 ANQGSEA. The ends lost 6 bases at V and 4 bases at J; junction bases unmatched: 6. The CDR3 extends over 12 amino acids. CDR3 coding DNA: TGCAGCGTCGCCCGACAGGGTTACGAGCAGTACTTC. This sequence encodes CSVARQGYEQYF.

The chain recombines TRBV27 with TRBJ1-1, with a weak D call TRBD1 (6 bases). V was clipped by 4 bases and J by 3 bases, with 18 bases between them. The germline V gene has CDR1 MNHEY and CDR2 SMNVEV (reference sequence). The CDR3 runs to 16 residues. CDR3 nucleotide sequence: TGTGCCAGCAGTTCCTATGTACCCAACAGGGACACTGAAGCTTTCTTT. Protein sequence: CASSSYVPNRDTEAFF.

The rearrangement links TRBV6-6 to TRBJ2-3; possibly TRBD1 for D (6 bases). The CDR3 runs 16 residues. Trimming left V 4 bases short and J 1 base short, with 15 bases between. Per the germline V gene, CDR1 is MNHNY and CDR2 is SVGAGI (reference sequence). This chain's CDR3 is CASSSHRARGTDTQYF. The CDR3, as DNA: TGTGCCAGCAGTTCCCACAGGGCGAGGGGCACAGATACGCAGTATTTT.

The chain carries TRBV28 and TRBJ1-5; D gene uncertain. This CDR3 spans 11 amino acids. Per germline, CDR1 MDHEN and CDR2 SYDVKM. V was pared by 2 bases and J by 7 bases, with 3 bases between. CDR3 coding DNA: TGTGCCAGCAGTTTAAGACAGCCCCAGCATTTT. Amino acid sequence: CASSLRQPQHF.

This sequence joins TRBV7-2 and TRBJ2-5; weak D call: TRBD2 (5 bases). Germline CDR1 is SGHTA and CDR2 is FQGNSA. CDR3 length: 18 amino acids. V was clipped by 5 bases and J by 0 bases, with 22 bases between them. CDR3 sequence: CASSRKGWLANYQETQYF. Here the CDR3 DNA reads TGTGCCAGCAGCCGTAAAGGGTGGCTAGCAAATTACCAAGAGACCCAGTACTTC.

The chain links TRBV19 to TRBJ1-1; D gene unclear. CDR3 length equals 14 residues. V was trimmed by 2 bases and J by 3 bases, leaving 10 bases between them. Germline assignment: CDR1 LNHDA and CDR2 SQIVND (reference sequence). CDR3 coding DNA: TGTGCCAGTAGTATAAGGGTCGGGTACACTGAAGCTTTCTTT. It yields the protein CASSIRVGYTEAFF.

This chain connects TRBV29-1 to TRBJ1-1; D is undetermined. This CDR3 is 11 amino acids long. Germline V gene sequence: CDR1 SQVTM, CDR2 ANQGSEA. V was trimmed by 4 bases and J by 3 bases, leaving 6 bases between them. The CDR3 is CSVGSDTEAFF. DNA of the CDR3: TGCAGCGTTGGATCAGACACTGAAGCTTTCTTT.

This clonotype is judged medium-sized. The chain links TRBV18 to TRBJ1-2; D is ambiguous. CDR1 and CDR2 from the germline V gene are KGHSH and LQKENI. V was pared by 4 bases and J by 7 bases, with 13 bases between. The CDR3 spans 13 residues. CDR3 amino acids: CASSLVSHIGYTF. CDR3 bases: TGTGCCAGCTCACTCGTCAGTCACATTGGCTACACCTTC.

This clonotype was counted many times. V gene TRBV5-1 combines with J gene TRBJ1-4; D is possibly TRBD1 (5 bases). The V end was cut by 3 bases, the J end by 0 bases, with 9 bases between. CDR3 length: 15 amino acids. Germline CDR1 is SGHRS and CDR2 is YFSETQ. The CDR3 region has the DNA TGCGCCAGCAGCTCCAGGGCCCCAACTAATGAAAAACTGTTTTTT. Translated, it gives CASSSRAPTNEKLFF.

The chain joins TRBV5-6 to TRBJ1-1; unclear D gene. The CDR3 totals 11 residues. The ends were cut back, 3 bases at V and 12 bases at J, with 12 bases in the middle. Germline CDR1 is SGHDT and CDR2 is YYEEEE. This CDR3 is CASSSGSATFF. The CDR3 DNA is TGTGCCAGCAGCTCGGGCAGTGCAACTTTCTTT. The complete variable domain, with remaining parts taken from reference TRBV5-6 and TRBJ1-1, reads DAGVTQSPTHLIKTRGQQVTLRCSPKSGHDTVSWYQQALGQGPQFIFQYYEEEERQRGNFPDRFSGHQFPNYSSELNVNALLLGDSALYLCASSSGSATFFGQGTRLTVV.

This chain joins TRBV6-5 and TRBJ2-7; 9 bases map to TRBD1. After removal of 6 bases from V and 0 bases from J, the junction contained 9 bases not matched to a gene. In germline, CDR1 is MNHEY, CDR2 SVGAGI. The CDR3 has 16 amino acids. The CDR3 DNA follows: TGTGCCAGCAGGCGAGTTCCGGGACAGGGCTCCTACGAGCAGTACTTC. This translates into CASRRVPGQGSYEQYF.

This chain uses TRBV18 with TRBJ1-2; TRBD1 might be the D (5 bases). This CDR3 is 13 amino acids long. V was cut by 3 bases and J by 7 bases, with 12 bases left in between. CDR1 KGHSH and CDR2 LQKENI come from the germline V gene. CDR3 coding DNA: TGTGCCAGCTCACCTGAGCAGGGCAGTGGCTACACCTTC. Translation: CASSPEQGSGYTF.

The chain links TRBV6-2 or TRBV6-3 to TRBJ1-2, with D unresolved. V dropped 7 bases and J dropped 6 bases, with 12 bases sitting between them. Germline V gives CDR1 MNHEY, CDR2 SVGEGT. The CDR3 runs to 12 residues. The CDR3 sequence is CASMRDGNGYTF. CDR3 bases: TGTGCCAGCATGAGGGATGGAAATGGCTACACCTTC.

This clonotype showed up just a few times. The gene calls are TRBV20-1 and TRBJ1-2, with 7 bases aligning to TRBD1. V lost 2 bases and J lost 3; bases outside the gene matches: 3. CDR1 and CDR2 from the germline V gene are DFQATT and SNEGSKA (reference sequence). The CDR3 length is 13 residues. CDR3 residues: CSARTQGDYGYTF. The DNA for the CDR3 is TGCAGTGCTAGAACCCAGGGGGACTATGGCTACACCTTC.

This chain uses TRBV28 with TRBJ1-5; no reliable D call. Per germline, CDR1 MDHEN and CDR2 SYDVKM. Trimming removed 2 bases from V and 6 bases from J, with 5 bases in between. The CDR3 is 12 residues long. The CDR3 nucleotides are TGTGCCAGCAGTTTAGAGGGTCAGCCCCAGCATTTT. It encodes CASSLEGQPQHF.

This clonotype has a handful of counts. This sequence joins TRBV5-1 and TRBJ1-1; 7 bases are shared with TRBD1. CDR3 length equals 13 residues. V shed 2 bases and J 7 bases; nucleotides not matched to a gene: 5. Germline V CDR1 and CDR2: SGHRS, YFSETQ. The CDR3 coding sequence is TGCGCCAGCAGCTTAGACAGGGAACTTGAAGCTTTCTTT. Protein product: CASSLDRELEAFF. The full variable domain, with the rest looked up from reference TRBV5-1 and TRBJ1-1, is KAGVTQTPRYLIKTRGQQVTLSCSPISGHRSVSWYQQTPGQGLQFLFEYFSETQRNKGNFPGRFSGRQFSNSRSEMNVSTLELGDSALYLCASSLDRELEAFFGQGTRLTVV.

This clonotype came up many times. The DNA of the CDR3 is TGTGCCAGCAGTTCGGGAACGTGGGACAGGTACAACGGTGGCTACACCTTC. Amino acids: CASSSGTWDRYNGGYTF. The chain recombines TRBV12-3 or TRBV12-4 with TRBJ1-2; TRBD1 agrees at 8 bases. The V gene end was trimmed by 4 bases and the J gene end by 7 bases; junction bases not matched to a gene: 17. The CDR3 is made up of 17 amino acids.